This is a list of T cell receptor beta chains from one sample in a study of T cells in Graves' hyperthyroidism and ophthalmopathy. Each CDR3 protein is one row after TCRdb ran MiXCR on the multiplex PCR reads. The sample lists a few hundred thousand distinct CDR3 sequences, approximately 17% occurring once. The source material was blood. These receptors all come from a man younger than 35 with Graves' ophthalmopathy. CDR3s include the opening cysteine and the closing phenylalanine or tryptophan. A D gene is named only where the DNA matches it firmly. The size field is filled for only some rows; it gives once, few, many or a size class.

d_gene	j_gene	v_gene	abundance	CDR3aa	CDR3nt
-	TRBJ1-4	TRBV5-1	-	CASRVGPTNEKLFF	TGCGCCAGCAGGGTAGGGCCAACTAATGAAAAACTGTTTTTT
-	TRBJ1-1	TRBV4-1	many	CASSRDTTNTEAFF	TGCGCCAGCAGCCGCGACACGACGAACACTGAAGCTTTCTTT
-	TRBJ2-5	TRBV9	few	CASSVAGQSFQETQYF	TGTGCCAGCAGCGTAGCTGGGCAAAGCTTCCAAGAGACCCAGTACTTC
-	TRBJ2-7	TRBV14	many	CASSQGRIYEQYF	TGTGCCAGCAGCCAAGGACGGATCTACGAGCAGTACTTC
-	TRBJ1-4	TRBV20-1	many	CSAQGEKLFF	TGCAGTGCCCAAGGGGAAAAACTGTTTTTT
-	TRBJ2-7	TRBV7-2	many	CASSLEVGAGEQYF	TGTGCCAGCAGCTTAGAGGTGGGGGCGGGCGAGCAGTACTTC
-	TRBJ2-7	TRBV5-4	-	CASSLGQFYEQYF	TGTGCCAGCAGCTTGGGGCAGTTTTACGAGCAGTACTTC
-	TRBJ1-1	TRBV9	few	CASSAARLNTEAFF	TGTGCCAGCAGCGCGGCGCGGCTGAACACTGAAGCTTTCTTT
TRBD1	TRBJ1-1	TRBV24-1	few	CATSDYRGQEAFF	TGTGCCACCAGTGATTACAGGGGGCAGGAAGCTTTCTTT
-	TRBJ1-4	TRBV20-1	few	CSAQKAIDEKLFF	TGCAGTGCGCAGAAGGCGATTGATGAAAAACTGTTTTTT
-	TRBJ2-6	TRBV27	-	CASSLTWVSGANVLTF	TGTGCCAGCAGTTTGACCTGGGTCTCTGGGGCCAACGTCCTGACTTTC
-	TRBJ2-2	TRBV18	-	CASSPWFSAGFTGELFF	TGTGCCAGCTCACCATGGTTCTCGGCTGGTTTCACCGGGGAGCTGTTTTTT
-	TRBJ1-1	TRBV18	few	CASSPREGFGTEAFF	TGTGCCAGCTCACCGAGAGAGGGATTCGGGACTGAAGCTTTCTTT
-	TRBJ2-1	TRBV20-1	many	CSASQTGGGNEQFF	TGCAGTGCTAGCCAGACGGGCGGCGGGAATGAGCAGTTCTTC
TRBD2	TRBJ2-1	TRBV6-5	-	CASSYLRTRGSEQFF	TGTGCCAGCAGTTACCTTCGGACTAGAGGGAGTGAGCAGTTCTTC
-	TRBJ1-4	TRBV27	-	CASSLSRNEKLFF	TGTGCCAGCAGCCTGTCCCGGAATGAAAAACTGTTTTTT
-	TRBJ2-3	TRBV10-3	-	CAIGAYTDTQYF	TGTGCCATAGGTGCCTACACAGATACGCAGTATTTT
TRBD1	TRBJ2-5	TRBV7-2	-	CASSSLTGDAFETQYF	TGTGCCAGCAGCAGTCTGACAGGGGACGCCTTTGAGACCCAGTACTTC
TRBD1	TRBJ1-6	TRBV20-1	-	CSAMGQYNSPLHF	TGCAGTGCAATGGGACAGTATAATTCACCCCTCCACTTT
-	TRBJ2-7	TRBV5-1	many	CASSSGTDPLYEQYF	TGCGCCAGCAGCTCCGGGACGGATCCCCTATACGAGCAGTACTTC
-	TRBJ2-5	TRBV2	many	CASSERGQETQYF	TGTGCCAGCAGTGAACGGGGGCAAGAGACCCAGTACTTC
-	TRBJ1-2	TRBV20-1	-	CSAPTENYGYTF	TGCAGTGCTCCGACAGAAAACTATGGCTACACCTTC
TRBD1	TRBJ2-7	TRBV25-1	-	CASSQDRGYEQYF	TGTGCCAGCTCTCAGGACAGGGGCTACGAGCAGTACTTC
TRBD1	TRBJ2-7	TRBV7-3	many	CASSLMAGGRNEQYF	TGTGCCAGCAGCTTAATGGCAGGGGGTAGGAACGAGCAGTACTTC
TRBD1	TRBJ1-2	TRBV5-6	-	CASSLVDRGYGYTF	TGTGCCAGCAGCTTGGTCGACAGGGGCTATGGCTACACCTTC
-	TRBJ1-3	TRBV24-1	-	CATSDPTDPTGNTIYF	TGTGCCACCAGTGATCCGACGGACCCGACTGGAAACACCATATATTTT
TRBD2	TRBJ2-2	TRBV5-6	many	CASSSGLAFNTGELFF	TGTGCCAGCAGCTCGGGACTAGCGTTCAACACCGGGGAGCTGTTTTTT
-	TRBJ2-7	TRBV20-1	many	CSARELDRYEQYF	TGCAGTGCTAGAGAGCTGGACAGATACGAGCAGTACTTC
TRBD1	TRBJ1-4	TRBV15	few	CATSRVPTRQGLAEKLFF	TGTGCCACCAGCAGAGTACCCACGAGACAGGGTTTGGCTGAAAAACTGTTTTTT
-	TRBJ2-1	TRBV7-8	many	CASSLSGFEQFF	TGTGCCAGCAGCTTATCGGGATTTGAGCAGTTCTTC
TRBD1	TRBJ1-5	TRBV4-1	few	CASSHATGGNQPQHF	TGCGCCAGCAGCCATGCTACAGGGGGCAATCAGCCCCAGCATTTT
TRBD1	TRBJ2-7	TRBV12-3/TRBV12-4	few	CASSLIRGLYEQYF	TGTGCCAGCAGTTTAATCAGGGGGCTCTACGAGCAGTACTTC
-	TRBJ1-2	TRBV6-1	few	CASGEFRASKKYGYTF	TGTGCCAGCGGGGAATTCCGGGCCTCAAAGAAATATGGCTACACCTTC
-	TRBJ2-7	TRBV6-6	many	CASSYAFTYEQYF	TGTGCCAGCAGTTACGCCTTTACCTACGAGCAGTACTTC
TRBD2	TRBJ2-3	TRBV7-7	-	CASSATSALIDTQYF	TGTGCTAGCAGCGCTACTAGCGCCCTCATCGATACGCAGTATTTT
-	TRBJ1-3	TRBV18	many	CASSFDSGNTIYF	TGTGCCAGCTCGTTTGATTCTGGAAACACCATATATTTT
-	TRBJ1-6	TRBV5-8	-	CASSLMSQGRNSPLHF	TGTGCCAGCAGCTTGATGTCTCAAGGGCGTAATTCACCCCTCCACTTT
-	TRBJ1-5	TRBV28	-	CASSFYQPQHF	TGTGCCAGCAGTTTTTATCAGCCCCAGCATTTT
TRBD2	TRBJ2-1	TRBV3-1	-	CASSLRAGVSDEQFF	TGTGCCAGCAGCCTAAGGGCGGGGGTCTCGGATGAGCAGTTCTTC
-	TRBJ2-7	TRBV11-2	-	CASSTPRGFIYEQYF	TGTGCCAGCAGCACTCCAAGGGGATTCATCTACGAGCAGTACTTC
TRBD2	TRBJ2-3	TRBV20-1	many	CSAVALRTSGGGTDTQYF	TGCAGTGCTGTTGCGTTAAGGACTAGCGGGGGTGGCACAGATACGCAGTATTTT
-	TRBJ2-5	TRBV3-1	few	CASSQIRTGWLAGSQETQYF	TGTGCCAGCAGCCAAATCAGGACAGGGTGGCTAGCGGGGTCCCAAGAGACCCAGTACTTC